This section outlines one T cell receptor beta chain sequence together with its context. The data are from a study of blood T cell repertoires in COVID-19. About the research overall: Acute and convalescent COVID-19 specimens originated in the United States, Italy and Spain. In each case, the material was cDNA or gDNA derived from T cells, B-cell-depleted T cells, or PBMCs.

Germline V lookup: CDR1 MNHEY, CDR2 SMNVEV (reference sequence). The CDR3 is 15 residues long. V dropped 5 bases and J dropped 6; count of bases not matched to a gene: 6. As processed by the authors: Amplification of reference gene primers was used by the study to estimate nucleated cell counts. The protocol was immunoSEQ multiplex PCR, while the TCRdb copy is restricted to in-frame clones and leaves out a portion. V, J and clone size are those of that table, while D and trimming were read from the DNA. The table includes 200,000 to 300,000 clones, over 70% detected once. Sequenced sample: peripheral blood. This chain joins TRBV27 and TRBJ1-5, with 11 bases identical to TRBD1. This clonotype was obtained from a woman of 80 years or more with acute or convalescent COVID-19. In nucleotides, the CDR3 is TGTGCCAGCAGTCCAACCGGGACAGGGGGTCAGCCCCAGCATTTT. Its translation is CASSPTGTGGQPQHF.